The 31 T cell receptor beta chains in this list originate from one sample, sequenced in a study of blood T cell repertoires in COVID-19 (TCRdb year 2020). Library preparation was by the immunoSEQ multiplex PCR assay. TCRdb holds this immuneACCESS table with in-frame rearrangements only. Some clones are missing; in checked studies, unresolved V genes explain under half, and the rest has no known cause. Across this sample there are 85,000 to 100,000 clones, with roughly 85% seen only once. The ten most abundant clones make up 3.8% of the sample. Sample: peripheral blood. The receptors stem from a man between 60 and 75 years old with acute or convalescent COVID-19.

This clone is a singleton in its sample. This chain uses TRBV27 with TRBJ2-5; 9 nucleotides match TRBD1. V shed 3 bases and J 2 bases; nucleotides not matched to a gene: 7. The CDR3 consists of 16 residues. Per the germline V gene, CDR1 is MNHEY and CDR2 is SMNVEV (reference sequence). DNA for the CDR3: TGTGCCAGCAGTTTTTTGAGACAGGGGGTTCAAGAGACCCAGTACTTC. Its protein is CASSFLRQGVQETQYF.

The chain has TRBV5-1 and TRBJ2-3; 9 bases align to TRBD1. After removal of 3 bases from V and 6 bases from J, the junction contained 11 bases not matched to a gene. CDR1 is SGHRS, CDR2 YFSETQ, per germline. There are 16 residues in the CDR3. CDR3 DNA: TGCGCCAGCAGCTACCAAGGACAGGGGCAACTCGATACGCAGTATTTT. Its protein product is CASSYQGQGQLDTQYF.

This sequence joins TRBV4-1 and TRBJ2-2, with 9 bases that match TRBD1. J gave up 7 bases and V 1 base, and 4 bases lay outside the gene matches. Looked up from germline, CDR1 is MGHRA and CDR2 is YSYEKL. The CDR3 is 15 amino acids. The DNA of the CDR3 is TGCGCCAGCAGCCAAGGACAGGGGGTAATCGGGGAGCTGTTTTTT. Translated: CASSQGQGVIGELFF.

This clone has a handful of counts. The V call is TRBV14, the J call TRBJ2-5; a possible D gene is TRBD1 (7 bases). The CDR3 length is 15 residues. The germline V gene encodes CDR1 SGHDN and CDR2 FVKESK. Between the trimmed V and J ends, which lost 4 bases and 4 bases, there was a span of 16 bases. The CDR3 nucleotides read TGTGCCAGCAGCCTAACACTTCAGGGGGGAGAGACCCAGTACTTC. As protein: CASSLTLQGGETQYF.

There are a few counts of this clone. The J gene is TRBJ2-1, the V gene TRBV9, with TRBD2 identical over 11 bases. V was pared by 3 bases and J by 5 bases, with 4 bases of the junction left unmatched. This CDR3 has 15 amino acids. Germline V gives CDR1 SGDLS, CDR2 YYNGEE. The CDR3 protein is CASSGLAGIHNEQFF. The CDR3 nucleotides read TGTGCCAGCAGCGGACTAGCGGGGATTCACAATGAGCAGTTCTTC. The full variable domain, rest sourced from reference TRBV9 and TRBJ2-1, is DSGVTQTPKHLITATGQRVTLRCSPRSGDLSVYWYQQSLDQGLQFLIQYYNGEERAKGNILERFSAQQFPDLHSELNLSSLELGDSALYFCASSGLAGIHNEQFFGPGTRLTVL.

This chain joins TRBV11-3 and TRBJ2-3; possibly TRBD2 for D (6 bases). Germline V gene data show CDR1 as SGHNT and CDR2 as YENEEA. Trimming took 1 base from V and 0 from J, leaving 11 bases between them. CDR3 length: 16 residues. For the CDR3, the DNA is TGTGCCAGCAGCTTAGGCGGGGAGCCAAGCACAGATACGCAGTATTTT. It yields the protein CASSLGGEPSTDTQYF.

The rearrangement links TRBV6-1 to TRBJ2-1, with 8 positions matching TRBD1. J was trimmed by 6 bases and V by 2 bases; bases with no gene match: 3. The CDR3 totals 14 residues. Per the germline V gene, CDR1 is MNHNS and CDR2 is SASEGT. The CDR3 nucleotides read TGTGCCAGCAGTGAAACGGACAGGGTCAATGAGCAGTTCTTC. It yields the protein CASSETDRVNEQFF.

V usage is TRBV30 and J usage is TRBJ1-1; 9 positions match TRBD1. Germline V gene data show CDR1 as GTSNPN and CDR2 as SVGIG (reference sequence). With V trimmed by 5 bases and J by 5 bases, 3 bases remained unmatched. This CDR3 has 12 residues. CDR3 region: CAWDRGGTEAFF. The CDR3 DNA is TGTGCCTGGGACAGGGGGGGGACTGAAGCTTTCTTT.

This clone was recorded only once. This sequence joins TRBV3-1 (or the pseudogene TRBV3-2) and TRBJ2-7; 12 positions agree with TRBD2. J lost 1 base, V lost 3 bases, and 1 base had no gene match. Germline values: CDR1 LGHDT, CDR2 YNNKEL (reference sequence). The CDR3 runs to 15 residues. CDR3 loop: CASSQTSGGSYEQYF. As DNA, the CDR3 is TGTGCCAGCAGCCAGACTAGCGGGGGTTCCTACGAGCAGTACTTC.

CDR3 amino acids: CASSVQTGELFF. The DNA of the CDR3 is TGTGCCAGCAGCGTCCAGACCGGGGAGCTGTTTTTT. The chain is built from TRBV7-9 and TRBJ2-2; D uncertain. Germline CDR1 SEHNR, CDR2 FQNEAQ (reference sequence). This CDR3 is 12 amino acids long. Deletions cut 5 bases from V and 5 bases from J, with 6 bases between.

The chain links TRBV10-3 to TRBJ1-2; TRBD1 agrees at 9 bases. With 10 bases clipped from V and 1 base from J, the junction kept 4 bases outside the gene matches. The germline gives CDR1 ENHRY, CDR2 SYGVKD. This CDR3 contains 13 residues. CDR3 loop: CATAGQGNYGYTF. The CDR3 coding sequence is TGTGCCACGGCGGGACAGGGTAACTATGGCTACACCTTC.

The chain is built from TRBV6-2 or TRBV6-3 and TRBJ2-7; 10 nucleotides match TRBD1. V lost 5 bases, J lost 11 bases, and 9 bases stayed unmatched. CDR1 and CDR2 from the germline V gene are MNHEY and SVGEGT. This CDR3 spans 13 amino acids. The CDR3 DNA sequence: TGTGCCAGCAGTCTCCCCCGGGACAGGGGAAAGTACTTC. It specifies CASSLPRDRGKYF.

V and J are TRBV28 and TRBJ2-3; 9 bases are a match to TRBD2. The CDR3 has 14 amino acids. The V segment lost 8 bases and the J segment 2 bases; nucleotides outside the gene matches: 5. Per the germline V gene, CDR1 is MDHEN and CDR2 is SYDVKM. The CDR3 DNA reads as TGTGCCAGCTCCCTAGCGGGATTCACAGATACGCAGTATTTT. As protein: CASSLAGFTDTQYF. Full variable domain (outside the CDR3, taken from reference TRBV28 and TRBJ2-3): DVKVTQSSRYLVKRTGEKVFLECVQDMDHENMFWYRQDPGLGLRLIYFSYDVKMKEKGDIPEGYSVSREKKERFSLILESASTNQTSMYLCASSLAGFTDTQYFGPGTRLTVL.

The rearrangement uses TRBV28 and TRBJ2-7; 9 bases fit TRBD1. Germline assignment: CDR1 MDHEN and CDR2 SYDVKM. The CDR3 loop spans 15 amino acids. V was clipped by 7 bases and J by 1 base; unmatched bases: 8. Here the CDR3 DNA reads TGTGCCAGCAATCAACCGGGACAGGGATCCTACGAGCAGTACTTC. It translates to CASNQPGQGSYEQYF.

The V call is TRBV5-1, the J call TRBJ2-7, with unresolved D. Germline CDR1 and CDR2: SGHRS and YFSETQ. V was clipped by 0 bases and J by 0 bases, with 7 bases between them. The CDR3 has 14 residues. CDR3 sequence: CASSLGPSSYEQYF. Written as DNA, the CDR3 is TGCGCCAGCAGCTTGGGTCCGAGCTCCTACGAGCAGTACTTC.

Here the CDR3 DNA reads TGTGCCAGCAGCAACGGGACACCTTTTAACGAGCAGTACTTC. It yields the protein CASSNGTPFNEQYF. The chain is built from TRBV6-6 and TRBJ2-7; D perhaps matches TRBD1 (6 bases). Deletions cut 6 bases from V and 5 bases from J, with 17 bases between. The CDR3 runs 14 residues. From germline, CDR1 is MNHNY and CDR2 SVGAGI (reference sequence).

This chain links TRBV5-1 with TRBJ1-1, with 7 bases identical to TRBD1. V dropped 4 bases and J dropped 0; count of bases not matched to a gene: 6. Germline V lookup: CDR1 SGHRS, CDR2 YFSETQ. This CDR3 is built from 15 residues. The CDR3 DNA reads as TGCGCCAGCAGCCCCCTGACAGGGATGAACACTGAAGCTTTCTTT. Its protein product is CASSPLTGMNTEAFF.

The chain carries TRBV9 and TRBJ2-3; 13 nucleotides line up with TRBD2. Germline CDR1 reads SGDLS; CDR2 reads YYNGEE. Losses at the gene ends were 0 bases for V and 4 bases for J; bases not matched to a gene: 5. CDR3 length: 17 residues. CDR3 in amino acids: CASSVVGLAGVPDTQYF. The CDR3 DNA reads TGTGCCAGCAGCGTAGTAGGACTAGCGGGAGTCCCAGATACGCAGTATTTT.

This clone was seen once. This chain links TRBV6-5 with TRBJ1-4; a weak D match, TRBD1 (5 bases). Germline CDR1 is MNHEY and CDR2 is SVGAGI. V lost 6 bases and J 2 bases, leaving 13 bases between the germline ends. The CDR3 length is 15 residues. The CDR3 reads CASRLFGGTNEKLFF. The CDR3 bases are TGTGCCAGCAGGTTGTTCGGGGGGACTAATGAAAAACTGTTTTTT.

This clone appeared a few times. The chain is built from TRBV3-1 (or the pseudogene TRBV3-2) and TRBJ2-7, with 8 bases aligning to TRBD1. J was trimmed by 9 bases and V by 1 base; bases with no gene match: 8. In germline, CDR1 is LGHDT, CDR2 YNNKEL (reference sequence). This CDR3 has 14 residues. CDR3 sequence (DNA): TGTGCCAGCAGCCAAGCGGACAGGGATGGACTGCAGTACTTC. It specifies CASSQADRDGLQYF.

CDR3 residues: CASSPLAGEITDTQYF. The CDR3 region has the DNA TGTGCCAGCAGCCCCCTGGCGGGAGAGATCACAGATACGCAGTATTTT. The chain uses TRBV4-2 and TRBJ2-3; 7 bases line up with TRBD2. From germline, CDR1 is LGHNA and CDR2 YNFKEQ. The CDR3 is made up of 16 amino acids. V trimming: 4 bases; J trimming: 2 bases; junction bases outside the gene matches: 9.

This chain joins TRBV5-8 and TRBJ1-3, with D uncertain. CDR1 is SGHTS and CDR2 is YDEGEE in the germline V gene. The ends were cut back, 5 bases at V and 2 bases at J, with 5 bases in the middle. There are 12 residues in the CDR3. The CDR3 spells CASRSPGNTIYF. The CDR3 region has the DNA TGTGCCAGCAGAAGCCCTGGAAACACCATATATTTT.

The rearrangement uses TRBV2 and TRBJ1-4; a possible D gene is TRBD1 (5 bases). CDR3 size: 13 residues. V was cut by 7 bases and J by 4 bases, with 10 bases left in between. CDR1 is SNHLY, CDR2 FYNNEI, per germline. The CDR3 is CASKTDINEKLFF. Here the CDR3 DNA reads TGTGCCAGCAAGACAGATATTAATGAAAAACTGTTTTTT.

This clone was detected a few times. This chain joins TRBV9 and TRBJ2-2; D remains unclear. The V gene lost 0 bases and the J gene lost 8 bases, with 11 bases spanning the gap. This CDR3 has 14 amino acids. The germline gives CDR1 SGDLS, CDR2 YYNGEE. The CDR3 nucleotides read TGTGCCAGCAGCGTAGAGGCCCTCGGGGGGGAGCTGTTTTTT. Amino acids: CASSVEALGGELFF.

The chain carries TRBV7-9 and TRBJ2-3; tentatively, D is TRBD2 (5 bases). The length of the CDR3 is 14 residues. The V gene's germline CDR1 is SEHNR and CDR2 FQNEAQ (reference sequence). V was shortened by 0 bases and J by 8 bases, with 12 bases between the two germline ends. The DNA for the CDR3 is TGTGCCAGCAGCTTAGCGACGGGGATGGGTACGCAGTATTTT. It codes for CASSLATGMGTQYF.

The chain carries TRBV6-2 or TRBV6-3 and TRBJ1-3, with D maybe TRBD1 (6 bases). The V gene's germline CDR1 is MNHEY and CDR2 SVGEGT. This CDR3 is 15 amino acids long. V lost 6 bases and J 1 base, leaving 13 bases between the germline ends. The CDR3 loop reads CASSHRTESGNTIYF. The CDR3 DNA reads TGTGCCAGCAGCCACCGGACAGAATCTGGAAACACCATATATTTT.

CDR3 nucleotides: TGCGCCAGCAGCCAAGAACCGTCAGGGTTCGACTCTGGAAACACCATATATTTT. Encoded protein: CASSQEPSGFDSGNTIYF. The chain joins TRBV4-1 to TRBJ1-3; weak D call: TRBD1 (5 bases). The germline V and J ends were trimmed by 0 bases and 0 bases, with 15 bases remaining between them. The CDR3 is 18 residues long. Germline assignment: CDR1 MGHRA and CDR2 YSYEKL.

V and J are TRBV18 and TRBJ2-7, with 11 bases lining up with TRBD2. Unmatched junction bases numbered 0, after V lost 3 bases and J lost 2 bases. Germline-derived CDR1 and CDR2 are KGHSH and LQKENI. There are 14 residues in the CDR3. The CDR3 reads CASSPTSGAYEQYF. The CDR3 DNA sequence: TGTGCCAGCTCACCGACTAGCGGGGCCTACGAGCAGTACTTC.

V and J are TRBV11-2 and TRBJ2-7; 11 positions agree with TRBD2. There are 14 residues in the CDR3. V lost 8 bases to trimming and J lost 7 bases; unmatched junction nucleotides: 10. The germline V gene has CDR1 SGHAT and CDR2 FQNNGV. The CDR3 here is CASSIAGGSQEQYF. The CDR3 region has the DNA TGTGCCAGCTCTATAGCGGGAGGGTCACAGGAGCAGTACTTC.

This clone appeared once. The chain combines TRBV25-1 with TRBJ2-6; D not certain. The CDR3 covers 15 residues. The germline gives CDR1 MGHDK, CDR2 SYGVNS. Deletions cut 3 bases from V and 0 bases from J, with 6 bases between. CDR3 sequence: CASSETLSGANVLTF. The DNA for the CDR3 is TGTGCCAGCAGTGAGACACTCTCTGGGGCCAACGTCCTGACTTTC.

The rearrangement links TRBV5-1 to TRBJ1-4; possible D gene TRBD1, 6 bases. The CDR3 runs 15 residues. Germline V CDR1 and CDR2: SGHRS, YFSETQ. V gave up 0 bases and J gave up 7 bases, with 13 bases separating them. The DNA for the CDR3 is TGCGCCAGCAGCTTGGATGCAGGGGTTGGTGAAAAACTGTTTTTT. Its translation: CASSLDAGVGEKLFF.